Following are 2 T cell receptor beta chains from one sample sequenced in a study of blood T cell repertoires in COVID-19 (dated by TCRdb to the early 2020s). Library prep was done by the immunoSEQ multiplex PCR assay. Not all clones reach the TCRdb copy of this immuneACCESS table, which keeps in-frame sequences only. Checked studies attribute under half of the gap to unresolved V genes and leave the rest unexplained. This sample holds about 170,000 clones; 70% to 85% were observed only once. Around 17% of the sample is in the top ten clones. Specimen: PBMCs or T cells enriched from blood (not recorded which). The source is a woman aged 70-85 years in a cohort exposed to, infected with or recovered from COVID-19 (not recorded which).

This chain uses TRBV25-1 with TRBJ2-4; 7 bases are a match to TRBD1. The junction had 13 bases not matched to a gene; V was cut back by 4 bases and J by 10 bases. Germline CDR1 and CDR2: MGHDK and SYGVNS. CDR3 length: 15 residues. The CDR3 reads CASSANPDRSAIQYF. DNA for the CDR3: TGTGCCAGCAGTGCCAACCCGGACAGGTCGGCTATTCAGTACTTC.

This clone was observed a single time. The chain joins TRBV9 to TRBJ1-6, with a possible D match to TRBD1 (5 bases). Per germline, CDR1 SGDLS and CDR2 YYNGEE. The CDR3 runs to 14 residues. V was shortened by 3 bases and J by 7 bases, with 11 bases between the two germline ends. The CDR3 sequence is CASSADSKNSPLHF. CDR3 sequence (DNA): TGTGCCAGCAGCGCAGACAGCAAGAATTCACCCCTCCACTTT.